The rows below give T cell receptor beta chains drawn from one sample of a study of cytomegalovirus exposure and HLA in healthy donors. Data came from immunoSEQ multiplex PCR; TCRdb stores just in-frame clones and leaves some out. The table records roughly 86,000 clones, 70% to 80% of them present only once. Sequencing used PBMCs. These receptors were taken from a man aged 60 to 75 in good health and CMV-seronegative. Both conserved end residues are part of each CDR3. The order of the fields is J gene, D gene, clone size, V gene, CDR3 protein, CDR3 DNA. The D gene is left open where the match is weak. Size is omitted from some rows. Given values are once, few, many or a class for expanded clones.

TRBJ2-1 | . | once | TRBV7-9 | CASALSDSSYNEQFF | TGTGCCAGCGCTCTCTCGGACAGCTCCTACAATGAGCAGTTCTTC
TRBJ2-7 | . | . | TRBV6-5 | CASSITGFDEQYF | TGTGCCAGCAGTATCACAGGGTTCGACGAGCAGTACTTC
TRBJ2-3 | TRBD2 | . | TRBV7-8 | CASSLRLAGITDTQYF | TGTGCCAGCAGCTTACGGCTAGCGGGAATCACAGATACGCAGTATTTT
TRBJ1-5 | TRBD1 | . | TRBV6-1 | CASTWTGDSNQPQHF | TGTGCCAGTACCTGGACAGGGGATAGCAATCAGCCCCAGCATTTT
TRBJ1-3 | . | few | TRBV13 | CASRGGSGNTIYF | TGTGCCAGCAGGGGGGGCTCTGGAAACACCATATATTTT
TRBJ2-6 | TRBD2 | few | TRBV5-1 | CASSLEAGGAGANVLTF | TGCGCCAGCAGCTTGGAGGCGGGGGGCGCCGGGGCCAACGTCCTGACTTTC
TRBJ2-1 | . | . | TRBV7-2 | CASSPFSYNEQFF | TGTGCCAGCAGCCCTTTCTCCTACAATGAGCAGTTCTTC
TRBJ1-2 | . | . | TRBV29-1 | CSVRSTDNYGYTF | TGCAGCGTTAGATCGACAGATAACTATGGCTACACCTTC
TRBJ2-3 | . | . | TRBV28 | CATFGGGDTQYF | TGTGCCACCTTCGGGGGTGGAGATACGCAGTATTTT
TRBJ1-6 | TRBD1 | once | TRBV12-5 | CASGLDTGVRSPLHF | TGTGCTAGTGGTTTGGATACAGGGGTTCGTTCACCCCTCCACTTT
TRBJ1-6 | . | . | TRBV30 | CAGLTGEFTLHF | TGTGCCGGACTGACAGGAGAATTCACCCTCCACTTT
TRBJ2-1 | . | . | TRBV5-1 | CASSLEFNYNEQFF | TGCGCCAGCAGCTTGGAATTCAACTACAATGAGCAGTTCTTC
TRBJ2-5 | . | . | TRBV7-6 | CASSLGSEETQYF | TGTGCCAGCAGCTTAGGTTCAGAAGAGACCCAGTACTTC
TRBJ1-1 | TRBD1 | few | TRBV7-8 | CASSTRQGETEAFF | TGTGCCAGCAGCACCCGACAGGGGGAGACTGAAGCTTTCTTT
TRBJ2-7 | TRBD1 | . | TRBV13 | CASSFRPGQNSYEQYF | TGTGCCAGCAGCTTTCGGCCGGGACAGAACTCCTACGAGCAGTACTTC
TRBJ1-1 | . | few | TRBV27 | CASTPGGSTEAFF | TGTGCCAGCACCCCAGGAGGGAGCACTGAAGCTTTCTTT
TRBJ1-6 | TRBD1 | . | TRBV6-5 | CASSQTGYDSPLHF | TGTGCCAGCAGCCAGACAGGGTATGATTCACCCCTCCACTTT
TRBJ2-7 | TRBD1 | . | TRBV6-1 | CASRDGGQAIYEQYF | TGTGCCAGCAGGGATGGGGGACAGGCAATCTACGAGCAGTACTTC
TRBJ1-6 | . | . | TRBV6-1 | CASTTGSYNSPLHF | TGTGCCAGCACTACAGGCTCCTATAATTCACCCCTCCACTTT
TRBJ2-5 | . | . | TRBV29-1 | CSVEEAKTQYF | TGCAGCGTTGAAGAGGCCAAGACCCAGTACTTC
TRBJ1-6 | . | . | TRBV6-5 | CASRLGRVNSPLHF | TGTGCCAGCAGACTCGGCCGGGTGAACTCACCCCTCCACTTT
TRBJ2-1 | . | . | TRBV19 | CASSILGGAVGNEQFF | TGTGCCAGTAGTATCCTGGGGGGGGCTGTAGGAAATGAGCAGTTCTTC
TRBJ2-2 | TRBD1 | . | TRBV6-5 | CASSYTSGTGTGELFF | TGTGCCAGCAGTTACACCTCCGGGACAGGGACCGGGGAGCTGTTTTTT
TRBJ2-5 | TRBD2 | . | TRBV18 | CASSPTNSGGTETQYF | TGTGCCAGCTCACCAACGAACAGCGGGGGTACGGAGACCCAGTACTTC
TRBJ2-7 | TRBD1 | . | TRBV29-1 | CSVRGQPFSYEQYF | TGCAGCGTCAGGGGACAGCCTTTCTCCTACGAGCAGTACTTC
TRBJ2-3 | . | . | TRBV19 | CASSPVAGRTQYF | TGTGCCAGTAGCCCCGTGGCGGGTAGGACGCAGTATTTT